This T cell receptor beta chain is drawn from a study of shared clonotypes between healthy human individuals. The table came from immunoSEQ multiplex PCR; TCRdb's copy has only in-frame clones and leaves some out. This sample yields some 2,000,000 clones, of which under 97% are seen a single time; less than 0.15% belongs to the top ten. Specimen: naive CD4+ T cells sorted from blood. As for subset: CD45RA+ positively selected. The TCR originated in a man between 18 and 35 years old in good health.

As DNA, the CDR3 is TGTGCCAGTAGTATGGATGCTAGCGGGAGGGCCTCCTACAATGAGCAGTTCTTC. Translation gives CASSMDASGRASYNEQFF. J is TRBJ2-1 and V is TRBV19; TRBD2 aligns across 12 bases. This CDR3 is built from 18 residues. Germline V lookup: CDR1 LNHDA, CDR2 SQIVND (reference sequence). Unmatched junction bases numbered 6, after V lost 3 bases and J lost 0 bases.